This T cell receptor (beta chain) was identified during a study of shared clonotypes between healthy human individuals. Measured with immunoSEQ multiplex PCR; TCRdb has only the in-frame clones, and not every one. This sample yields around 330,000 clones, of which around 74% are seen a single time; about a tenth belongs to the top ten. This CDR3 spans 14 amino acids. Germline-derived CDR1 and CDR2 are LNHDA and SQIVND (reference sequence). The V end lost 10 bases, the J end lost 2 bases, and 15 bases lay between the germline ends. This TCR was recovered from a man aged 25-45 years in good health. The sample was memory CD4+ T cells sorted from blood. As to subset: CD45RA-negative fraction. The V gene is TRBV19, the J gene TRBJ1-5; perhaps TRBD1 as D (6 bases). Here the CDR3 reads CATLARGGNQPQHF. The CDR3 nucleotides read TGTGCCACACTCGCCAGGGGAGGCAATCAGCCCCAGCATTTT.